A selection of T cell receptor beta chains follows, all from one sample in a study of T-cell reconstitution after alpha-beta-depleted transplantation in children. TCRdb recomputed calls from the PCR reads with MiXCR, one row per CDR3 protein. The table lists roughly 590,000 distinct CDR3 sequences, 16% of them singletons. The sample consisted of PBMCs from the stem cell graft donor, taken from the stem cell graft. The receptor set was obtained from a human donor who donated a stem cell graft to a child with acute myeloid leukemia. CDR3s include the opening cysteine and the closing phenylalanine or tryptophan. The order of the fields is CDR3 protein, CDR3 DNA, J gene, V gene, clone size, D gene. D genes are given only for firm matches. Expanded clones get a size class; other rows say once, few or many, or leave the size out.

CDR3 protein: CASSLVLGGNTEAFF
CDR3 DNA: TGTGCCAGCAGCTTAGTTCTGGGTGGAAACACTGAAGCTTTCTTT
J gene: TRBJ1-1
V gene: TRBV7-6
clone size: few
D gene: -

CDR3 protein: CSARRTEETFF
CDR3 DNA: TGCAGTGCTAGAAGGACGGAGGAAACCTTCTTC
J gene: TRBJ2-1
V gene: TRBV20-1
clone size: many
D gene: -

CDR3 protein: CASSPRPLGLQTLGELFF
CDR3 DNA: TGTGCCAGCAGCCCCCGTCCCCTGGGGCTCCAAACGCTCGGGGAGCTGTTTTTT
J gene: TRBJ2-2
V gene: TRBV9
clone size: few
D gene: -

CDR3 protein: CASSWYGAPGTQYF
CDR3 DNA: TGTGCCAGCAGTTGGTATGGGGCCCCGGGGACCCAGTACTTC
J gene: TRBJ2-5
V gene: TRBV12-3/TRBV12-4
clone size: -
D gene: -

CDR3 protein: CASRTDGRRLSGANVLTF
CDR3 DNA: TGTGCCAGCAGGACAGACGGACGGCGGTTGTCCGGGGCCAACGTCCTGACTTTC
J gene: TRBJ2-6
V gene: TRBV6-1
clone size: few
D gene: -

CDR3 protein: CASRTGSETQYF
CDR3 DNA: TGTGCCAGTAGAACAGGGTCAGAGACCCAGTACTTC
J gene: TRBJ2-5
V gene: TRBV19
clone size: -
D gene: -

CDR3 protein: CSAFTPGGETQYF
CDR3 DNA: TGCAGTGCATTTACACCGGGGGGAGAGACCCAGTACTTC
J gene: TRBJ2-5
V gene: TRBV20-1
clone size: many
D gene: TRBD2

CDR3 protein: CASRPGQGTTGANVLTF
CDR3 DNA: TGTGCCAGCAGGCCGGGACAGGGTACGACAGGGGCCAACGTCCTGACTTTC
J gene: TRBJ2-6
V gene: TRBV12-3/TRBV12-4
clone size: -
D gene: TRBD1

CDR3 protein: CSALGSLVSPLHF
CDR3 DNA: TGCAGTGCTTTAGGGAGTCTGGTGTCACCCCTCCACTTT
J gene: TRBJ1-6
V gene: TRBV20-1
clone size: many
D gene: -

CDR3 protein: CSASPPGLATPQYF
CDR3 DNA: TGCAGTGCTAGCCCCCCGGGACTAGCTACCCCGCAGTATTTT
J gene: TRBJ2-3
V gene: TRBV20-1
clone size: many
D gene: TRBD2

CDR3 protein: CASSLMGLPGNEQFF
CDR3 DNA: TGTGCCAGCAGTTTGATGGGGCTCCCGGGGAATGAGCAGTTCTTC
J gene: TRBJ2-1
V gene: TRBV12-3/TRBV12-4
clone size: -
D gene: -

CDR3 protein: CASSRQGSIYGYTF
CDR3 DNA: TGTGCCAGCAGTAGACAGGGTTCGATCTATGGCTACACCTTC
J gene: TRBJ1-2
V gene: TRBV28
clone size: -
D gene: TRBD1

CDR3 protein: CASSPGGGVLNTEAFF
CDR3 DNA: TGTGCCAGCAGCCCCGGCGGGGGCGTACTGAACACTGAAGCTTTCTTT
J gene: TRBJ1-1
V gene: TRBV12-3/TRBV12-4
clone size: -
D gene: -

CDR3 protein: CASSSNGGTAPSDTQYF
CDR3 DNA: TGTGCCAGCAGCTCAAACGGCGGGACGGCACCCTCAGATACGCAGTATTTT
J gene: TRBJ2-3
V gene: TRBV13
clone size: -
D gene: -

CDR3 protein: CASSDRGATEAFF
CDR3 DNA: TGTGCCAGCAGTGATAGAGGGGCCACTGAAGCTTTCTTT
J gene: TRBJ1-1
V gene: TRBV25-1
clone size: -
D gene: -

CDR3 protein: CASSLSGQDTEAFF
CDR3 DNA: TGTGCCAGCAGTTTAAGCGGGCAGGATACTGAAGCTTTCTTT
J gene: TRBJ1-1
V gene: TRBV27
clone size: -
D gene: -

CDR3 protein: CSARPPGYEQYF
CDR3 DNA: TGCAGTGCTAGACCCCCGGGCTACGAGCAGTACTTC
J gene: TRBJ2-7
V gene: TRBV20-1
clone size: many
D gene: -

CDR3 protein: CSATNLAGGTPYEQYF
CDR3 DNA: TGCAGTGCTACCAATCTAGCGGGTGGAACTCCCTACGAGCAGTACTTC
J gene: TRBJ2-7
V gene: TRBV20-1
clone size: many
D gene: TRBD2

CDR3 protein: CASSFGGPTEAFF
CDR3 DNA: TGTGCCAGCAGTTTCGGGGGACCCACTGAAGCTTTCTTT
J gene: TRBJ1-1
V gene: TRBV12-3/TRBV12-4
clone size: many
D gene: -

CDR3 protein: CAISDSGGAKIEQFF
CDR3 DNA: TGTGCCATCAGCGATAGCGGGGGGGCAAAAATTGAGCAGTTCTTC
J gene: TRBJ2-1
V gene: TRBV10-3
clone size: few
D gene: TRBD2

CDR3 protein: CSASGGHKSSYNEQFF
CDR3 DNA: TGCAGTGCTAGTGGGGGACACAAGAGCTCCTACAATGAGCAGTTCTTC
J gene: TRBJ2-1
V gene: TRBV20-1
clone size: -
D gene: -

CDR3 protein: CSVEDRRTWGGYTF
CDR3 DNA: TGCAGCGTTGAAGATCGCAGGACGTGGGGCGGCTACACCTTC
J gene: TRBJ1-2
V gene: TRBV29-1
clone size: many
D gene: -

CDR3 protein: CSASEGGPYNEQFF
CDR3 DNA: TGCAGTGCTAGCGAGGGGGGGCCATACAATGAGCAGTTCTTC
J gene: TRBJ2-1
V gene: TRBV20-1
clone size: few
D gene: -

CDR3 protein: CASSSRTGGAGNTGELFF
CDR3 DNA: TGCGCCAGCAGCTCTCGGACAGGGGGCGCGGGAAACACCGGGGAGCTGTTTTTT
J gene: TRBJ2-2
V gene: TRBV5-1
clone size: -
D gene: TRBD1

CDR3 protein: CSASSGGGDWNEQFF
CDR3 DNA: TGCAGTGCTTCCAGCGGGGGGGGGGATTGGAATGAGCAGTTCTTC
J gene: TRBJ2-1
V gene: TRBV20-1
clone size: -
D gene: TRBD2

CDR3 protein: CSAPNLFANTGELFF
CDR3 DNA: TGCAGTGCCCCCAACCTATTCGCGAACACCGGGGAGCTGTTTTTT
J gene: TRBJ2-2
V gene: TRBV20-1
clone size: few
D gene: -

CDR3 protein: CSARRPGQGNTGELFF
CDR3 DNA: TGCAGTGCTAGAAGACCGGGACAGGGTAACACCGGGGAGCTGTTTTTT
J gene: TRBJ2-2
V gene: TRBV20-1
clone size: -
D gene: TRBD1

CDR3 protein: CSARRTSGRTDTQYF
CDR3 DNA: TGCAGTGCTAGGAGGACTAGCGGTCGCACAGATACGCAGTATTTT
J gene: TRBJ2-3
V gene: TRBV20-1
clone size: many
D gene: TRBD2

CDR3 protein: CASSWDWTGANTGELFF
CDR3 DNA: TGTGCCAGCAGCTGGGACTGGACAGGGGCGAACACCGGGGAGCTGTTTTTT
J gene: TRBJ2-2
V gene: TRBV5-6
clone size: -
D gene: TRBD1

CDR3 protein: CASSLWTGERNYGYTF
CDR3 DNA: TGTGCCAGCAGCCTGTGGACAGGGGAAAGAAACTATGGCTACACCTTC
J gene: TRBJ1-2
V gene: TRBV5-5
clone size: -
D gene: TRBD1

CDR3 protein: CSPRSNSPLHF
CDR3 DNA: TGCAGTCCCAGGTCGAATTCACCCCTCCACTTT
J gene: TRBJ1-6
V gene: TRBV20-1
clone size: many
D gene: -

CDR3 protein: CASSLDRGYTF
CDR3 DNA: TGTGCCAGCAGCCTTGACCGGGGCTACACCTTC
J gene: TRBJ1-2
V gene: TRBV7-3
clone size: many
D gene: -

CDR3 protein: CASSPTRSGNTGELFF
CDR3 DNA: TGTGCCAGCAGCCCGACCCGTTCAGGGAACACCGGGGAGCTGTTTTTT
J gene: TRBJ2-2
V gene: TRBV11-2
clone size: -
D gene: -

CDR3 protein: CAGGKGPDTQYF
CDR3 DNA: TGTGCCGGCGGGAAGGGGCCCGATACGCAGTATTTT
J gene: TRBJ2-3
V gene: TRBV5-5
clone size: -
D gene: -

CDR3 protein: CASSPWTGRTGELFF
CDR3 DNA: TGTGCCAGCAGTCCTTGGACAGGGCGAACCGGGGAGCTGTTTTTT
J gene: TRBJ2-2
V gene: TRBV7-7
clone size: -
D gene: TRBD1

CDR3 protein: CSAYPGAGGSYEQYF
CDR3 DNA: TGCAGTGCTTACCCGGGGGCGGGGGGGTCCTACGAGCAGTACTTC
J gene: TRBJ2-7
V gene: TRBV20-1
clone size: few
D gene: TRBD2

CDR3 protein: CASTMIKGQQGGPEAFF
CDR3 DNA: TGTGCCAGCACCATGATTAAGGGTCAACAGGGGGGGCCTGAAGCTTTCTTT
J gene: TRBJ1-1
V gene: TRBV25-1
clone size: few
D gene: TRBD1

CDR3 protein: CASRAPGTNTIYF
CDR3 DNA: TGTGCCAGCAGGGCCCCAGGGACCAACACCATATATTTT
J gene: TRBJ1-3
V gene: TRBV12-3/TRBV12-4
clone size: -
D gene: -

CDR3 protein: CASSPILSGTEAFF
CDR3 DNA: TGTGCCAGCAGCCCCATCTTGAGCGGCACTGAAGCTTTCTTT
J gene: TRBJ1-1
V gene: TRBV11-2
clone size: -
D gene: -

CDR3 protein: CSARKFQGRSSNQPQHF
CDR3 DNA: TGCAGTGCTAGAAAGTTTCAGGGACGGAGTAGCAATCAGCCCCAGCATTTT
J gene: TRBJ1-5
V gene: TRBV20-1
clone size: few
D gene: -

CDR3 protein: CASSSSGGEQFF
CDR3 DNA: TGTGCCAGCAGCAGTAGCGGGGGGGAGCAGTTCTTC
J gene: TRBJ2-1
V gene: TRBV6-5
clone size: many
D gene: TRBD2

CDR3 protein: CSARDSRDIQYF
CDR3 DNA: TGCAGTGCTAGAGATAGCCGGGACATTCAGTACTTC
J gene: TRBJ2-4
V gene: TRBV20-1
clone size: many
D gene: -

CDR3 protein: CSASEHDPYNEQFF
CDR3 DNA: TGCAGTGCTAGTGAGCATGACCCCTACAATGAGCAGTTCTTC
J gene: TRBJ2-1
V gene: TRBV20-1
clone size: many
D gene: -

CDR3 protein: CASSVGGQGDQPQHF
CDR3 DNA: TGTGCCAGCAGCGTCGGGGGACAGGGAGATCAGCCCCAGCATTTT
J gene: TRBJ1-5
V gene: TRBV9
clone size: -
D gene: TRBD1

CDR3 protein: CASSQDWGDRRFHEQFF
CDR3 DNA: TGCGCCAGCAGCCAAGATTGGGGGGACAGGAGGTTCCATGAGCAGTTCTTC
J gene: TRBJ2-1
V gene: TRBV4-3
clone size: -
D gene: TRBD1

CDR3 protein: CSAPWGHLNTEAFF
CDR3 DNA: TGCAGTGCTCCCTGGGGACACCTGAACACTGAAGCTTTCTTT
J gene: TRBJ1-1
V gene: TRBV20-1
clone size: many
D gene: -

CDR3 protein: CASSQHQGMNTEAFF
CDR3 DNA: TGTGCCAGCAGCCAACATCAGGGGATGAACACTGAAGCTTTCTTT
J gene: TRBJ1-1
V gene: TRBV7-9
clone size: many
D gene: -

CDR3 protein: CSANPDEGEHQPQHF
CDR3 DNA: TGCAGTGCTAACCCCGATGAGGGGGAGCATCAGCCCCAGCATTTT
J gene: TRBJ1-5
V gene: TRBV20-1
clone size: few
D gene: -

CDR3 protein: CSARVGRGGPDTQYF
CDR3 DNA: TGCAGTGCTAGAGTCGGGCGGGGGGGCCCAGATACGCAGTATTTT
J gene: TRBJ2-3
V gene: TRBV20-1
clone size: few
D gene: TRBD2

CDR3 protein: CASSRDWTRYF
CDR3 DNA: TGTGCCAGCAGCCGCGACTGGACGCGGTATTTT
J gene: TRBJ2-3
V gene: TRBV7-8
clone size: -
D gene: -

CDR3 protein: CASSLAREATEAFF
CDR3 DNA: TGTGCCAGCAGCTTAGCCAGGGAGGCCACTGAAGCTTTCTTT
J gene: TRBJ1-1
V gene: TRBV7-9
clone size: -
D gene: -

CDR3 protein: CASSVQGGQPQHF
CDR3 DNA: TGCGCCAGCAGCGTACAGGGGGGACAGCCCCAGCATTTT
J gene: TRBJ1-5
V gene: TRBV5-1
clone size: many
D gene: TRBD1

CDR3 protein: CASSFGTGGNTIYF
CDR3 DNA: TGTGCCAGCAGTTTCGGGACGGGTGGAAACACCATATATTTT
J gene: TRBJ1-3
V gene: TRBV6-5
clone size: -
D gene: -